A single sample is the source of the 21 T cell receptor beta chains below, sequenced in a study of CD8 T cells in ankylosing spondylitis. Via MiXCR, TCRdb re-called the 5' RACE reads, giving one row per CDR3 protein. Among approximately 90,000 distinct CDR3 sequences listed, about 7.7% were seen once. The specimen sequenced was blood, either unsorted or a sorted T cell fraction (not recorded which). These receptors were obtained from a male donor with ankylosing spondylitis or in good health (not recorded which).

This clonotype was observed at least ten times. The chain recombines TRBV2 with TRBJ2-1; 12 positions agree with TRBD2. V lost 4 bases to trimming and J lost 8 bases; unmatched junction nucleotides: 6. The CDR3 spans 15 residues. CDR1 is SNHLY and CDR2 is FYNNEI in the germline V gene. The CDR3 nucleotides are TGTGCCAGCAGTGGACTAGCGGGAGTTAGGGATGAGCAGTTCTTC. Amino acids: CASSGLAGVRDEQFF.

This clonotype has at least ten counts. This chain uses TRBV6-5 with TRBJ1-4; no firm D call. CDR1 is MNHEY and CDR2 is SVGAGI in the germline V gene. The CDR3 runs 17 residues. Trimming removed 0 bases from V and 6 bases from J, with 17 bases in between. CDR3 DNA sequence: TGTGCCAGCAGTTACTCTCGAAGTATGTCTATACATGAAAAACTGTTTTTT. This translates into CASSYSRSMSIHEKLFF.

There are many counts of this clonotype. The CDR3 DNA sequence: TGTGCCAGCAGTTACCTTCCAGATACGCAGTATTTT. As protein: CASSYLPDTQYF. This sequence joins TRBV6-2 or TRBV6-3 and TRBJ2-3; D is unresolved. The CDR3 consists of 12 residues. Germline-derived CDR1 and CDR2 are MNHEY and SVGEGT. Trimming removed 2 bases from V and 4 bases from J, with 4 bases in between.

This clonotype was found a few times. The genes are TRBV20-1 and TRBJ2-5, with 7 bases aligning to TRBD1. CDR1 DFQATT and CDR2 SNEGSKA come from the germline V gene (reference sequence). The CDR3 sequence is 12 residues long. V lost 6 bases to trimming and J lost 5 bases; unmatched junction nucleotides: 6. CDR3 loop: CSATDRVETQYF. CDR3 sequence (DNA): TGCAGTGCAACCGACAGGGTCGAGACCCAGTACTTC.

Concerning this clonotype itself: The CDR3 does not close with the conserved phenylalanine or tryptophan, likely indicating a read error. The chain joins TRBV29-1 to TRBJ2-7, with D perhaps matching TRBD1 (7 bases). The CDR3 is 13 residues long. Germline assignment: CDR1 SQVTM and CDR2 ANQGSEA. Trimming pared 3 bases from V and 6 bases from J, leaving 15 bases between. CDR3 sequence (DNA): TGCAGCGTTGATTCCCTGCAGGGGGGCGAGCAGTACCTC. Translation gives CSVDSLQGGEQYL.

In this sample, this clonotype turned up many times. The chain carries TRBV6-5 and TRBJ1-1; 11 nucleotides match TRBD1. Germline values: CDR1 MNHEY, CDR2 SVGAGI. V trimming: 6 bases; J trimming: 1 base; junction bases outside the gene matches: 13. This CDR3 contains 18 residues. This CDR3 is CASSLRGQGGRGNTEAFF. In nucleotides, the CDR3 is TGTGCCAGCAGCCTCAGGGGACAGGGGGGACGAGGGAACACTGAAGCTTTCTTT.

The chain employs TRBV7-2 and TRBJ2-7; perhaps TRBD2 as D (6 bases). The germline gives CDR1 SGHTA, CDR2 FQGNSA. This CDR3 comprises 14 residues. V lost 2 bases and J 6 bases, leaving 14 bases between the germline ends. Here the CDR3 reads CASSLSAGEVEQYF. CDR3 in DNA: TGTGCCAGCAGCTTATCCGCCGGGGAGGTCGAGCAGTACTTC.

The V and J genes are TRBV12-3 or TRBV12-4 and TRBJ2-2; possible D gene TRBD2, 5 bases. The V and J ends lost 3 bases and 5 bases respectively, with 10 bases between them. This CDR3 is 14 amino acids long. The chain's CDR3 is CASSFLGLTGELFF. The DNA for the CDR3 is TGTGCCAGCAGTTTTCTAGGACTTACCGGGGAGCTGTTTTTT.

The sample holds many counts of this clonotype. The CDR3 reads CASSPIGGSEQFF. Written as DNA, the CDR3 is TGTGCCAGCAGCCCAATTGGTGGAAGCGAGCAGTTCTTC. This chain connects TRBV7-9 to TRBJ2-1; no clear D. Germline V lookup: CDR1 SEHNR, CDR2 FQNEAQ (reference sequence). Trimming cost V 5 bases and J 10 bases, with 15 bases left between them. The CDR3 spans 13 residues.

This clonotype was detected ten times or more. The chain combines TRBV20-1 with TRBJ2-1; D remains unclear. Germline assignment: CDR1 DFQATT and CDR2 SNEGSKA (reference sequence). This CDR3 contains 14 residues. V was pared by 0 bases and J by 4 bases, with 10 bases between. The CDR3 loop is CSARDRGRYNEQFF. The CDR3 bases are TGCAGTGCTAGAGATAGAGGCAGATACAATGAGCAGTTCTTC.

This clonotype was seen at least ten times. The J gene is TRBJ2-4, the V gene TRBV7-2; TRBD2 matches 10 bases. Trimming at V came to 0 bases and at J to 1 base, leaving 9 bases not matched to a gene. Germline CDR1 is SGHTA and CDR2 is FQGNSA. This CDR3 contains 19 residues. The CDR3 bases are TGTGCCAGCAGCTTAGCGGGTACTAGCGGGGTCGGGGCCAAAAACATTCAGTACTTC. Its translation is CASSLAGTSGVGAKNIQYF.

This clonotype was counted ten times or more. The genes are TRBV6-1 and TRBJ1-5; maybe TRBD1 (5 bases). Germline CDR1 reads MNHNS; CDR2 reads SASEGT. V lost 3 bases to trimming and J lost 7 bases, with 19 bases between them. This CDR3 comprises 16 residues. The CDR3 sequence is CASSDRDRGLGQPQHF. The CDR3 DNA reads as TGTGCCAGCAGTGACCGGGACCGCGGCCTCGGGCAGCCCCAGCATTTT.

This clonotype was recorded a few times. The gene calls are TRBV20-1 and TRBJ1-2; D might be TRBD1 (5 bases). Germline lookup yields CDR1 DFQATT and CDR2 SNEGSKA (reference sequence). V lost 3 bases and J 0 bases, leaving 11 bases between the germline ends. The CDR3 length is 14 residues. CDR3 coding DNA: TGCAGTGCTAGGGGGGGGGACTCTAACTATGGCTACACCTTC. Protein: CSARGGDSNYGYTF.

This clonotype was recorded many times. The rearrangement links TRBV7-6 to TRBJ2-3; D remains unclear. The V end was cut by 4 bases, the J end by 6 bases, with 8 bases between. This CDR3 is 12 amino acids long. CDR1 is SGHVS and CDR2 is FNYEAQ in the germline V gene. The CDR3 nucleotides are TGTGCCAGCAGCTCAGTTCGCGATACGCAGTATTTT. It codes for CASSSVRDTQYF.

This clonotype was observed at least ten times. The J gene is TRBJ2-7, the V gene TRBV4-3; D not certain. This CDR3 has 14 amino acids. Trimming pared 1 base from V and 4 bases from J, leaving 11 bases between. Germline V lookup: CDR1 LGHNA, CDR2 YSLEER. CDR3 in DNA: TGCGCCAGCAGCCAAGGCCCCTATGGTTACGAGCAGTACTTC. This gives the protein CASSQGPYGYEQYF.

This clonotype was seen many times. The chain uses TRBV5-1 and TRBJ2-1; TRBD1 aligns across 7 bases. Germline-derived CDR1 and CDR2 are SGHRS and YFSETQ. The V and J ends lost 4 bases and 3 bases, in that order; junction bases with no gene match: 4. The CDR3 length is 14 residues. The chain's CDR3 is CASSHSGGYNEQFF. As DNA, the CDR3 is TGCGCCAGCAGCCACTCAGGGGGCTACAATGAGCAGTTCTTC. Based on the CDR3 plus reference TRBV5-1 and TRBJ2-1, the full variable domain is KAGVTQTPRYLIKTRGQQVTLSCSPISGHRSVSWYQQTPGQGLQFLFEYFSETQRNKGNFPGRFSGRQFSNSRSEMNVSTLELGDSALYLCASSHSGGYNEQFFGPGTRLTVL.

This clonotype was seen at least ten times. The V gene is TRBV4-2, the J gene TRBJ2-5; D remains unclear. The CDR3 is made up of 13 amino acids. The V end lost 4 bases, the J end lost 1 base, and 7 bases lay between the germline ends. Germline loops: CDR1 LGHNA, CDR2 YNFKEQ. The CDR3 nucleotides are TGTGCCAGCAGCCGTAGGGCCCAAGAGACCCAGTACTTC. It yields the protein CASSRRAQETQYF.

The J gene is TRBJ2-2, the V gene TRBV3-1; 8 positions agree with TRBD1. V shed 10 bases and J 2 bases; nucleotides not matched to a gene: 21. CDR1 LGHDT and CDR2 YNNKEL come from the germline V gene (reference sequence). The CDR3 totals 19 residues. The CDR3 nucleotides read TGTGCCACCTCCCAAGATAGGGGACAGGCTAAAATAAACACCGGGGAGCTGTTTTTT. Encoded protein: CATSQDRGQAKINTGELFF.

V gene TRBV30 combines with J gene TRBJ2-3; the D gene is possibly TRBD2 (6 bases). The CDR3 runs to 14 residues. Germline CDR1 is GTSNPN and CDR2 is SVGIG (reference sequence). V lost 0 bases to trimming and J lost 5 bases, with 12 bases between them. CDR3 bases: TGTGCCTGGAGTGTGGGGCTAGCGCAAGATACGCAGTATTTT. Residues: CAWSVGLAQDTQYF.

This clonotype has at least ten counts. The CDR3 region is CASSLETDTEAFF. As DNA, the CDR3 is TGTGCCAGCAGCTTAGAGACAGACACTGAAGCTTTCTTT. V gene TRBV7-2 combines with J gene TRBJ1-1; a possible D gene is TRBD1 (5 bases). The CDR3 has 13 amino acids. CDR1 and CDR2 (germline): SGHTA, FQGNSA. The V and J ends lost 1 base and 3 bases respectively, with 6 bases between them.

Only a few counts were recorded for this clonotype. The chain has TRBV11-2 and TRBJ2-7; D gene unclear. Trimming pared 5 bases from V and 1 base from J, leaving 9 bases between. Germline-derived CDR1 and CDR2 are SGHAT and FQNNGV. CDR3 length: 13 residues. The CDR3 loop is CASSRSRSYEQYF. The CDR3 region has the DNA TGTGCCAGCAGCCGTTCAAGGTCCTACGAGCAGTACTTC. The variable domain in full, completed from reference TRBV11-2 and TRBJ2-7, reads EAGVAQSPRYKIIEKRQSVAFWCNPISGHATLYWYQQILGQGPKLLIQFQNNGVVDDSQLPKDRFSAERLKGVDSTLKIQPAKLEDSAVYLCASSRSRSYEQYFGPGTRLTVT.